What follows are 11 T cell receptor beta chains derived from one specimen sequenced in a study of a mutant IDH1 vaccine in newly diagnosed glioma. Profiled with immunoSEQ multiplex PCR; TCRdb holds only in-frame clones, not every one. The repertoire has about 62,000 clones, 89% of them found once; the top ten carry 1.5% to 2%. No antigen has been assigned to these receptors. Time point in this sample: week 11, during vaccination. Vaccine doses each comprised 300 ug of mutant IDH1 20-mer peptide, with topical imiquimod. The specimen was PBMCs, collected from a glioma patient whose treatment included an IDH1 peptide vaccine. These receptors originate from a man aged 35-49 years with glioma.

The CDR3 DNA follows: TGTGCCAGCAGTTCGACCAACACTGAAGCTTTCTTT. This gives the protein CASSSTNTEAFF. The rearrangement uses TRBV6-5 and TRBJ1-1; no clear D gene. The germline CDR1 and CDR2 sequences are MNHEY and SVGAGI. The CDR3 loop spans 12 amino acids. The V end lost 4 bases, the J end lost 2 bases, and 5 bases lay between the germline ends.

CDR3 DNA: TGTGCCAGTAAGGCAGGGGGGAACAATGAGCAGTTCTTC. This gives the protein CASKAGGNNEQFF. The chain employs TRBV19 and TRBJ2-1; a weak D match, TRBD1 (7 bases). This CDR3 has 13 residues. In germline, CDR1 is LNHDA, CDR2 SQIVND (reference sequence). Trimming cost V 7 bases and J 5 bases, with 12 bases left between them. Complete variable domain (other parts from reference TRBV19 and TRBJ2-1): DGGITQSPKYLFRKEGQNVTLSCEQNLNHDAMYWYRQDPGQGLRLIYYSQIVNDFQKGDIAEGYSVSREKKESFPLTVTSAQKNPTAFYLCASKAGGNNEQFFGPGTRLTVL.

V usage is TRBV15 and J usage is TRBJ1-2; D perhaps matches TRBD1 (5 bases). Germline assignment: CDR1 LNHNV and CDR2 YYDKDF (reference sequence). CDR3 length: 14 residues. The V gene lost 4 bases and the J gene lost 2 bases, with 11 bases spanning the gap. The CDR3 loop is CATSTGRDNYGYTF. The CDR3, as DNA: TGTGCCACCAGCACCGGGAGGGACAACTATGGCTACACCTTC.

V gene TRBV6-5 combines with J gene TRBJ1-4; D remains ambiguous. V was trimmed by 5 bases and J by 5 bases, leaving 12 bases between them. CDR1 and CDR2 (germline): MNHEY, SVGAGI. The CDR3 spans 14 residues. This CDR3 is CASSPPGINEKLFF. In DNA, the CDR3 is TGTGCCAGCAGTCCCCCGGGTATCAATGAAAAACTGTTTTTT.

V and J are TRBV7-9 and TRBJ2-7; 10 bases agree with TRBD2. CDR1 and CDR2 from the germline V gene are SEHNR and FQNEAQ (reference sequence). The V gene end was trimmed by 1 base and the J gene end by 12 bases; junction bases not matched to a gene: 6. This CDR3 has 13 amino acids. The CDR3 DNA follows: TGTGCCAGCAGCTTAGGGAGCGGGAGGGCGTTGTACTTC. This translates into CASSLGSGRALYF.

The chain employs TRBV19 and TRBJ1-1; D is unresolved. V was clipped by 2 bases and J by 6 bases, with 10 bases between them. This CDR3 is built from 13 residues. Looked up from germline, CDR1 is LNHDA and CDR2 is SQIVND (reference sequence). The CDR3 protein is CASSITGRPEAFF. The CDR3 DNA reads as TGTGCCAGTAGTATAACCGGGAGGCCTGAAGCTTTCTTT.

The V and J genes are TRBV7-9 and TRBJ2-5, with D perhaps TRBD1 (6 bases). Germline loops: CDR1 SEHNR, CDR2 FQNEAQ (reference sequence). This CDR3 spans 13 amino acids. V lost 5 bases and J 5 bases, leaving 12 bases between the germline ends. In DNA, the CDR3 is TGTGCCAGCAGCCGGACAGCCCCGGAGACCCAGTACTTC. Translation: CASSRTAPETQYF.

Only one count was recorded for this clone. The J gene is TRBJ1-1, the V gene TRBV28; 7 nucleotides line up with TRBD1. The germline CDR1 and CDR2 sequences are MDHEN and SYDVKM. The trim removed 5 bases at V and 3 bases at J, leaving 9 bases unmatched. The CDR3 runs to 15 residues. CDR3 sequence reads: CASSTHPDRDTEAFF. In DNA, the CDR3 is TGTGCCAGCAGTACCCATCCCGACAGGGACACTGAAGCTTTCTTT.

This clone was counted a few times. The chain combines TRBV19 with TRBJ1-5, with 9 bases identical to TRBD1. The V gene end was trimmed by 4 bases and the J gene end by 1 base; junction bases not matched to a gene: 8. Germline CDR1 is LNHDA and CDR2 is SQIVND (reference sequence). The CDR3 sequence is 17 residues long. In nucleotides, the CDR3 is TGTGCCAGTAGTACTAGGGACAGGGAAGGGAGCAATCAGCCCCAGCATTTT. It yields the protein CASSTRDREGSNQPQHF.

CDR3 in amino acids: CASSRTGGEKLFF. The CDR3 region has the DNA TGTGCCAGCAGCCGGACAGGGGGTGAAAAACTGTTTTTT. V and J are TRBV7-2 and TRBJ1-4, with TRBD1 identical over 10 bases. There are 13 residues in the CDR3. The germline V gene encodes CDR1 SGHTA and CDR2 FQGNSA. J lost 7 bases, V lost 5 bases, and 1 base had no gene match.

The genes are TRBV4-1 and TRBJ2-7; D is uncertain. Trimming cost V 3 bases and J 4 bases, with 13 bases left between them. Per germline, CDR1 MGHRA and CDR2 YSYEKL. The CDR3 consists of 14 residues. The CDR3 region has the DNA TGCGCCAGCAGCCAGGTCTTTTGGGATTACGAGCAGTACTTC. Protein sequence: CASSQVFWDYEQYF.